This T cell receptor (beta chain) came from a study of HIV-infected patients and healthy controls. About the study: After three months of therapy, CD4 counts rose modestly but significantly in 14 of 16 patients. Notes on the study in general: Unequal distinct sequence numbers between patients and controls complicated comparisons. HIV-infected repertoires had significantly higher mean Gini indices than controls, possibly reflecting oligoclonality.

No cell fractionation was done, so the repertoire covers all unsorted peripheral blood T cells. CDR1 is SGHTA and CDR2 is FQGNSA in the germline V gene. Trimming pared 4 bases from V and 1 base from J, leaving 11 bases between. The CDR3 extends over 15 amino acids. cDNA was made from about 500 ng RNA using alpha and beta constant primers. Using multiplexing indices, alpha and beta chain libraries were generated apart by chain-specific third strand synthesis. Via MiXCR, TCRdb re-called the 5' RACE reads, giving one row per CDR3 protein. This table has 7,500 to 9,500 distinct CDR3 sequences, 8% to 9.5% appearing once. This clonotype has a count of ten or more. Its antigen is not identified.

The material sequenced was blood, taken before antiretroviral therapy. The sequence derives from an adult with HIV infection. The donor label of this sample is uncertain. The chain links TRBV7-2 to TRBJ2-1; the D call may be TRBD1 or TRBD2 (5 bases each). This chain's CDR3 is CASSSDGASYNEQFF. Here the CDR3 DNA reads TGTGCCAGCAGCTCCGACGGGGCTTCCTACAATGAGCAGTTCTTC.